This T cell receptor (beta chain) was sequenced in a study of early T cells in non-severe SARS-CoV-2 infection. Study information: Sequencing of bulk RNA from unsorted whole blood was done, without chain pairing. Study results and caveats: VDJdb-based matching was biased toward anti-spike CD8 responses and missed private and CD4 specificities.

Tagging with unique molecular identifiers was applied to individual cDNA molecules. TCRdb re-called the 5' RACE reads through MiXCR, storing one row per CDR3 protein. The profile shows 98,000 or so distinct CDR3 sequences, around 10% of them singletons. Germline loops: CDR1 MNHEY, CDR2 SVGAGI. Trimming took off 0 bases at V and 7 bases at J, with 4 bases between the two ends. This CDR3 has 13 residues. This clonotype has more than one count but fewer than ten. The antigen remains undetermined. The source of this sequence is an adult who was a healthcare worker with PCR-confirmed SARS-CoV-2 infection or an uninfected control (not recorded which). The sequenced sample was whole blood. This rearrangement joins TRBV6-5 to TRBJ1-6; D is ambiguous. The CDR3 region has the DNA TGTGCCAGCAGTTACTCGGGGAATTCACCCCTCCACTTT. This encodes CASSYSGNSPLHF.